This TCR beta chain was observed in a study of blood T cells in healthy people across ages. With 1 base removed from V and 9 bases from J, the gap between germline ends came to 10 bases. Germline CDR1 SGHTA, CDR2 FQGNSA. This CDR3 is 14 amino acids long. Whenever a sample was processed, at least 7 million PBMCs were isolated. Notes on this clonotype: Antigen: not known.

Next came a second PCR, run for about 7 to 12 cycles, which used a sample-barcoded 5' primer along with a J-beta primer mix. Using its own MiXCR run on the 5' RACE reads, TCRdb lists one record per CDR3 protein. The sample includes 1.8 million or so distinct CDR3 sequences, around 40% of them seen just once. General study findings and limits: Age brought a roughly linear fall in TCR beta diversity measured per million T cells.

The sample taken for sequencing was blood. V usage is TRBV7-2 and J usage is TRBJ1-6; D gene uncertain. The TCR originated in a human donor in good health. The chain's CDR3 is CASSLGVSLSPLHF. In DNA form, the CDR3 reads TGTGCCAGCAGCTTAGGCGTCAGTCTTTCACCCCTCCACTTT. Supplemented by reference TRBV7-2 and TRBJ1-6, the full variable domain reads GAGVSQSPSNKVTEKGKDVELRCDPISGHTALYWYRQSLGQGLEFLIYFQGNSAPDKSGLPSDRFSAERTGGSVSTLTIQRTQQEDSAVYLCASSLGVSLSPLHFGNGTRLTVT.